The rows below give T cell receptor beta chains drawn from one sample of a study of vaccination and CD4 T cells after COVID-19. Antigens of these TCRs are unknown. MiXCR, run by TCRdb on the PCR reads, gives a single entry per CDR3 protein. The sample shows over 15,000 distinct CDR3 sequences, approximately 44% of them seen only once. The material was CD4+ T cells from blood, cultured in vitro, obtained after SARS-CoV-2 vaccination. Receptors originate from a human donor who had recovered from COVID-19. Both conserved end residues are part of each CDR3. The order of the fields is D gene, clone size, J gene, V gene, CDR3 length, CDR3 DNA, CDR3 protein. The D gene is left open where the match is weak. The size field is filled for only some rows; it gives once, few, many or a size class.

>TRBD1|.|TRBJ1-1|TRBV6-1|15
TGTGCCAGCAGGAGGACAGGGGGCGATGCCACTGAAGCTTTCTTT
CASRRTGGDATEAFF
>.|few|TRBJ1-2|TRBV21-1|16
TGTGCCAGCAGCACGTCCTCCAGGGGGCGCCGGTATGGCTACACCTTC
CASSTSSRGRRYGYTF
>.|.|TRBJ1-6|TRBV6-1|14
TGTGCCAGCAGTCGCACCGGGGGAGGTTCACCCCTCCACTTT
CASSRTGGGSPLHF
>TRBD1|few|TRBJ1-6|TRBV28|13
TGTGCCAGCCGGACAGGGGAAAATTCACCCCTCCACTTT
CASRTGENSPLHF
>.|.|TRBJ1-5|TRBV2|13
TGTGCCAGCAGGGCGGAGCAAAATCAGCCCCAGCATTTT
CASRAEQNQPQHF
>.|.|TRBJ1-6|TRBV4-1|15
TGCGCCAGCAGCCAAGATTGGGCTGTGGATTCACCCCTCCACTTT
CASSQDWAVDSPLHF
>.|.|TRBJ2-7|TRBV2|13
TGTGCCAGCAAGGTGGCAGGCTCCTACGAGCAGTACTTC
CASKVAGSYEQYF
>.|few|TRBJ2-5|TRBV7-8|16
TGTGCCAGCAGCTTACCCCCAGGGGCCAACCAAGAGACCCAGTACTTC
CASSLPPGANQETQYF
>TRBD1|.|TRBJ2-5|TRBV5-4|13
TGTGCCAGCAGGTCTGCAGGGGGCGAGACCCAGTACTTC
CASRSAGGETQYF
>TRBD2|.|TRBJ2-5|TRBV7-9|16
TGTGCCAGCAGCTTTTATCGTAGCGGGGGGCGAGAGACCCAGTACTTC
CASSFYRSGGRETQYF
>.|.|TRBJ1-1|TRBV11-1|24
TGTGCCAGCAGTGAGAATAACGGACCCGGGGCTCGCTCAAACGAAGGGCAGGGGAACACTGAAGCTTTCTTT
CASSENNGPGARSNEGQGNTEAFF
>.|.|TRBJ1-6|TRBV6-5|19
TGTGCCAGCAGTTACTCAGTCGCATTAGCGGACTCCTATAATTCACCCCTCCACTTT
CASSYSVALADSYNSPLHF
>.|.|TRBJ1-1|TRBV12-2|14
TGTGCAAGTCGCACCCACAGGGGGGACACTGAAGCTTTCTTT
CASRTHRGDTEAFF
>.|.|TRBJ2-2|TRBV19|13
TGTGCCAGTAGTAGACTCGACACCGGGGAGCTGTTTTTT
CASSRLDTGELFF
>.|once|TRBJ1-2|TRBV7-2|13
TGTGCCAGCAGCTTAAACTCAGGGAGAGGCTACACCTTC
CASSLNSGRGYTF
>TRBD1|.|TRBJ1-2|TRBV6-5|15
TGTGCCAGCAGTTACACGCAGGGGGGCTTCTATGGCTACACCTTC
CASSYTQGGFYGYTF
>.|.|TRBJ1-1|TRBV28|15
TGTGCCAGCAGTTTGGGGGCCGGTCTGGGCACTGAAGCTTTCTTT
CASSLGAGLGTEAFF